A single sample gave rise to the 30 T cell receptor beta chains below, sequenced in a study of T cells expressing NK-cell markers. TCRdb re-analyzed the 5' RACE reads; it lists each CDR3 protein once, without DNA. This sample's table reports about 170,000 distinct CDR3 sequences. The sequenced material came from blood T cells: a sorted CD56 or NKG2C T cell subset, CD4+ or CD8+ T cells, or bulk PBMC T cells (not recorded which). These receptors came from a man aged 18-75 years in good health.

The CDR3 here is CAHPGNRGEQYF. The V gene is TRBV2, the J gene TRBJ2-7; TCRdb selects TRBD1, and the lack of DNA leaves this call unchecked. This CDR3 spans 12 amino acids. Germline-derived CDR1 and CDR2 are SNHLY and FYNNEI.

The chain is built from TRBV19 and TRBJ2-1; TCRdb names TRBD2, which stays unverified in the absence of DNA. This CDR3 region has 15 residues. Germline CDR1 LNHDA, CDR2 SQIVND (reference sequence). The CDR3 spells CASSSSGTSYNEQFF. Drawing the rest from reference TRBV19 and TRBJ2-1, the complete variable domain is DGGITQSPKYLFRKEGQNVTLSCEQNLNHDAMYWYRQDPGQGLRLIYYSQIVNDFQKGDIAEGYSVSREKKESFPLTVTSAQKNPTAFYLCASSSSGTSYNEQFFGPGTRLTVL.

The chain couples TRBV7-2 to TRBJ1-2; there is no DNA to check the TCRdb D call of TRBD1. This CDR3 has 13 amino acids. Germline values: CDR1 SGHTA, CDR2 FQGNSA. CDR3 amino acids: CASSPYLGAGYTF.

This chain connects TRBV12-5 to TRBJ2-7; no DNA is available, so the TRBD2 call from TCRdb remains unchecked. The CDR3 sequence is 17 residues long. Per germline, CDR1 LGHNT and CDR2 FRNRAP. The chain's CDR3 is CASGLANSGGALIEQYF.

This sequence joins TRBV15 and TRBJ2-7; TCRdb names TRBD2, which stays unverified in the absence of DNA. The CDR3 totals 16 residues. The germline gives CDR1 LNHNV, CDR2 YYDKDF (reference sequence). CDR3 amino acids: CATSTGWTSGEYEQYF.

CDR3 sequence reads: CASSPEPGLNTEAFF. The rearrangement joins TRBV18 to TRBJ1-1; the TCRdb D gene call, TRBD1, has no DNA to confirm it. There are 15 residues in the CDR3. The germline V gene encodes CDR1 KGHSH and CDR2 LQKENI.

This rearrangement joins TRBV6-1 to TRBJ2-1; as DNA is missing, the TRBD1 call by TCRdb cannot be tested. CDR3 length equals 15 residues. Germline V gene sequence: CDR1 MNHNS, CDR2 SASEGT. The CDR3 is CASTPDHLRYNEQFF.

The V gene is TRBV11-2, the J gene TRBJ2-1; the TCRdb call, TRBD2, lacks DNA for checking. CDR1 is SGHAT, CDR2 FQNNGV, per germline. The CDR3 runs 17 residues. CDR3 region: CASSLDIAGGPTNEQFF.

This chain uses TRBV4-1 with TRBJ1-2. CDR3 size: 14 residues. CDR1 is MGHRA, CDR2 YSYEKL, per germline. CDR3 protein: CASSQGKGSYGYTF.

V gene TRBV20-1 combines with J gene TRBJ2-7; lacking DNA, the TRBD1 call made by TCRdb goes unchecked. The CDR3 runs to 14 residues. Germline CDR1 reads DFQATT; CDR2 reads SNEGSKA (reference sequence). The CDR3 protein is CSARDGTGGYEQYF.

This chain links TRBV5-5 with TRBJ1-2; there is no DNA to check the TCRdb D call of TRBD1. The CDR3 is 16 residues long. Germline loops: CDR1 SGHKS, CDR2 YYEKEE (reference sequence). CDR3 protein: CASSLVGSGVNYGYTF. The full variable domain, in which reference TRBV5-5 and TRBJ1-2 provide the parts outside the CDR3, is DAGVTQSPTHLIKTRGQQVTLRCSPISGHKSVSWYQQVLGQGPQFIFQYYEKEERGRGNFPDRFSARQFPNYSSELNVNALLLGDSALYLCASSLVGSGVNYGYTFGSGTRLTVV.

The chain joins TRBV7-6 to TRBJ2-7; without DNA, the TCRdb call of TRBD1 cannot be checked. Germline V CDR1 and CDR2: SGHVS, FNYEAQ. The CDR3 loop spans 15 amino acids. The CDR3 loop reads CASSSYRDRVGEQYF.

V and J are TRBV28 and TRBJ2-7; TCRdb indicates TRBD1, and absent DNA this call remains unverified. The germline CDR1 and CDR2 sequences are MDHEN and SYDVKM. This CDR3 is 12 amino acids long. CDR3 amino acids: CAVTGQAYEQYF.

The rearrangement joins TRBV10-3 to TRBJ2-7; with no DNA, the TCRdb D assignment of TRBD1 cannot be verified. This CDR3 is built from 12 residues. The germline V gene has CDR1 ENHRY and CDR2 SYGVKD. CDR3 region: CAISGTGDEQYF.

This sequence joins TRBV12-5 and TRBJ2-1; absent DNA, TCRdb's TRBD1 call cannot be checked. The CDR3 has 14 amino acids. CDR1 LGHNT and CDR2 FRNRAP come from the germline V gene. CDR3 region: CASGQTGGFPEQFF.

CDR3 amino acids: CASSPRRYRSSYEQYF. This chain links TRBV5-8 with TRBJ2-7. CDR3 length: 16 residues. Germline V gene sequence: CDR1 SGHTS, CDR2 YDEGEE. Combining the CDR3 with reference TRBV5-8 and TRBJ2-7 gives the whole variable domain EAGVTQSPTHLIKTRGQQATLRCSPISGHTSVYWYQQALGLGLQFLLWYDEGEERNRGNFPPRFSGRQFPNYSSELNVNALELEDSALYLCASSPRRYRSSYEQYFGPGTRLTVT.

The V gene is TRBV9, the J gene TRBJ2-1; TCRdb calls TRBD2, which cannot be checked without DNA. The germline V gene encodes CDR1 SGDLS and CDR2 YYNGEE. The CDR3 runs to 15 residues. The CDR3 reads CASSIIAGGNNEQFF.

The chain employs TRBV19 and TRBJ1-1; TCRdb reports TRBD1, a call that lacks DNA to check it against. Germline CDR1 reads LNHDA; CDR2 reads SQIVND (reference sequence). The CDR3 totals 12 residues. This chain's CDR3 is CASSPGTREAFF.

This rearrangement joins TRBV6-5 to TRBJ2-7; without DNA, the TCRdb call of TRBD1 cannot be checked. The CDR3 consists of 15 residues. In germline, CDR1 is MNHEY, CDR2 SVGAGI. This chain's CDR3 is CASSLTTGTSYEQYF.

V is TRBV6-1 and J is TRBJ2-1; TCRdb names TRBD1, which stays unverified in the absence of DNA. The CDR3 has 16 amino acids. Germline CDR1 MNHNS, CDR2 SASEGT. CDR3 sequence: CASSPRTGGNYNEQFF.

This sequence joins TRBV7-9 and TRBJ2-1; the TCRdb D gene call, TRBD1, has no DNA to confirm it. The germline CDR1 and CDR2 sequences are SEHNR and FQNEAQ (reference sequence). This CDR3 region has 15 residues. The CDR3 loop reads CASSPGTHQNNEQFF.

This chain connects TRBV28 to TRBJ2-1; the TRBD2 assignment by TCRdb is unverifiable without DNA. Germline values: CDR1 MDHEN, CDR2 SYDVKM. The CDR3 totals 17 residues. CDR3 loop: CASSFPPSGGSYNEQFF.

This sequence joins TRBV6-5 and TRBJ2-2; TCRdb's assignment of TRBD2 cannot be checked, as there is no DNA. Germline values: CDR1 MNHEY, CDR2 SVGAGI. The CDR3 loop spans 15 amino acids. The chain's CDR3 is CASNGLAGDTGELFF.

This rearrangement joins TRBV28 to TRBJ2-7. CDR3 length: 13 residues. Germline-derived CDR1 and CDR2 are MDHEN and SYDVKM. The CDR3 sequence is CASSSHKSYEQYF.

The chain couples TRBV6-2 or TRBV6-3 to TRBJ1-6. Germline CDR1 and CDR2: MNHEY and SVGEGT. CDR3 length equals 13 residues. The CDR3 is CASSYSEYSPLHF.

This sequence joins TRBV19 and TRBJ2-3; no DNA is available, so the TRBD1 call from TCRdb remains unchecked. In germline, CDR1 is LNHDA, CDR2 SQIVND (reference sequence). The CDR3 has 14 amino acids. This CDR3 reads CASSGMGATDTQYF.

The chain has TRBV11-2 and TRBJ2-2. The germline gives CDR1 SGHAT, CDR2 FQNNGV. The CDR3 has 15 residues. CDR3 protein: CASSFTGPYTGELFF. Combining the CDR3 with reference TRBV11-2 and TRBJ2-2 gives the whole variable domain EAGVAQSPRYKIIEKRQSVAFWCNPISGHATLYWYQQILGQGPKLLIQFQNNGVVDDSQLPKDRFSAERLKGVDSTLKIQPAKLEDSAVYLCASSFTGPYTGELFFGEGSRLTVL.

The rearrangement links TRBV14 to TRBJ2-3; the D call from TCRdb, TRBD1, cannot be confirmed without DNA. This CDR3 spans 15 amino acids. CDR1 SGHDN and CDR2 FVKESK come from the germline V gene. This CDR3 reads CASSQYRQRTDTQYF.

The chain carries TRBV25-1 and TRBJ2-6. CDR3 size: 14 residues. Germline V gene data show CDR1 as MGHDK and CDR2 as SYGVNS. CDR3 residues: CASSEDTWANVLTF.

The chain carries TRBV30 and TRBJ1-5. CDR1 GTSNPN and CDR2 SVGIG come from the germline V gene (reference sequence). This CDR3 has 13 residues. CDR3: CAWSGVGGQPQHF.